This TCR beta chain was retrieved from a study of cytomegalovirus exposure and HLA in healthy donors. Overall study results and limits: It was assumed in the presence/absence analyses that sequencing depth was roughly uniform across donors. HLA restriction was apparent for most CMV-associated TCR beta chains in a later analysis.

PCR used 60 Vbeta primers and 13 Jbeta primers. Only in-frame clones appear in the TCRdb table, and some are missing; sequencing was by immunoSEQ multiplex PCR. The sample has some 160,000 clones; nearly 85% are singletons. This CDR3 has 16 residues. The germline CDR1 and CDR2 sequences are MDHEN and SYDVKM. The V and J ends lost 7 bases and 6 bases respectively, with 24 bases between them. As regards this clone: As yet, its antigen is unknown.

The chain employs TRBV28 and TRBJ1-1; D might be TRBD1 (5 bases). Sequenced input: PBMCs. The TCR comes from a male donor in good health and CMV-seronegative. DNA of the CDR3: TGTGCCAGCACTACTCCCCGACGGGGGGTTAGCTCTGAAGCTTTCTTT. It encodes CASTTPRRGVSSEAFF.